The next 23 T cell receptor beta chains were all read from a single sample in a study of PD-1 blockade in mismatch repair-deficient tumors. Sequencing was performed with immunoSEQ multiplex PCR; in TCRdb, only in-frame clones are kept and a portion is missing. Of approximately 50,000 clones in the sample, roughly 80% are singletons; the top ten hold 3.3%. The sequencing here drew on peripheral blood, taken 4 weeks after starting pembrolizumab. All receptors come from an adult with mismatch repair-deficient cancer.

The CDR3 is CAWSSPTSGRLITYNEQFF. CDR3 nucleotide sequence: TGTGCCTGGAGTTCCCCGACTAGCGGGAGACTGATTACCTACAATGAGCAGTTCTTC. The rearrangement uses TRBV30 and TRBJ2-1, with 12 bases aligning to TRBD2. Germline values: CDR1 GTSNPN, CDR2 SVGIG (reference sequence). Losses at the gene ends were 2 bases for V and 2 bases for J; bases not matched to a gene: 13. The CDR3 runs to 19 residues.

J is TRBJ2-5 and V is TRBV10-1; TRBD2 is a possible D gene (6 bases). The ends were cut back, 3 bases at V and 5 bases at J, with 10 bases in the middle. The CDR3 has 13 amino acids. Germline V gene sequence: CDR1 WNHNN, CDR2 SYGVQD (reference sequence). CDR3 DNA: TGCGCCAGCAGTGATCGGGGGTCGGAGACCCAGTACTTC. Residues: CASSDRGSETQYF.

Only a few counts were recorded for this clone. The chain uses TRBV30 and TRBJ2-7; 8 bases fit TRBD1. CDR1 GTSNPN and CDR2 SVGIG come from the germline V gene (reference sequence). Trimming at V came to 2 bases and at J to 6 bases, leaving 6 bases not matched to a gene. The CDR3 has 13 residues. In nucleotides, the CDR3 is TGTGCCTGGAGTACAGGGGGACGGAGCGAGCAGTACTTC. Protein sequence: CAWSTGGRSEQYF.

The V gene is TRBV30, the J gene TRBJ1-5; 10 positions match TRBD1. J was trimmed by 6 bases and V by 5 bases; bases with no gene match: 4. Looked up from germline, CDR1 is GTSNPN and CDR2 is SVGIG (reference sequence). This CDR3 is 13 amino acids long. The CDR3 sequence: CAWGTGDSQPQHF. The DNA for the CDR3 is TGTGCCTGGGGGACAGGGGATAGTCAGCCCCAGCATTTT.

The V and J genes are TRBV7-9 and TRBJ2-1; D gene unclear. V was pared by 1 base and J by 1 base, with 8 bases between. CDR1 is SEHNR and CDR2 is FQNEAQ in the germline V gene (reference sequence). The CDR3 is 15 residues long. The CDR3 nucleotides read TGTGCCAGCAGCTTAGGAGACGGTTCCTACAATGAGCAGTTCTTC. It codes for CASSLGDGSYNEQFF.

This clone was seen a few times. The chain combines TRBV5-1 with TRBJ2-5, with D unresolved. The CDR3 length is 13 residues. V was shortened by 0 bases and J by 3 bases, with 6 bases between the two germline ends. CDR1 is SGHRS and CDR2 is YFSETQ in the germline V gene. Written as DNA, the CDR3 is TGCGCCAGCAGCTTGGTGGTGGAAGAGACCCAGTACTTC. Translating it yields CASSLVVEETQYF.

This chain links TRBV19 with TRBJ1-2; 9 bases are shared with TRBD1. The V gene's germline CDR1 is LNHDA and CDR2 SQIVND (reference sequence). The CDR3 has 17 amino acids. Trimming at V came to 4 bases and at J to 5 bases, leaving 14 bases not matched to a gene. This CDR3 is CASSKLDSGTGPYGYTF. The CDR3 DNA sequence: TGTGCCAGTAGTAAGCTGGATTCCGGGACAGGGCCATATGGCTACACCTTC.

This clone has only a few counts. The rearrangement joins TRBV7-3 to TRBJ1-2; possible D gene TRBD1, 5 bases. The germline CDR1 and CDR2 sequences are SGHTA and FQGTGA. V was clipped by 6 bases and J by 4 bases, with 18 bases between them. The CDR3 contains 15 residues. The DNA of the CDR3 is TGTGCCAGCAGTCCCTTCGGGGGTCTCGCCTATGGCTACACCTTC. Its protein is CASSPFGGLAYGYTF.

As regards this clone: Other DNA sequences in this sample translate to the same CDR3. The chain joins TRBV30 to TRBJ2-7; D gene ambiguous. CDR3 length: 11 residues. The germline gives CDR1 GTSNPN, CDR2 SVGIG (reference sequence). V lost 2 bases and J 3 bases, leaving 5 bases between the germline ends. CDR3: CAWSRSYEQYF. The CDR3 DNA is TGTGCCTGGAGTAGAAGCTACGAGCAGTACTTC.

The chain recombines TRBV7-9 with TRBJ2-1; tentative D call: TRBD2 (6 bases). This CDR3 is built from 15 residues. With 2 bases removed from V and 4 bases from J, the gap between germline ends came to 12 bases. The germline gives CDR1 SEHNR, CDR2 FQNEAQ (reference sequence). The CDR3 here is CASSLSIAEYNEQFF. The CDR3 bases are TGTGCCAGCAGCTTATCGATAGCGGAGTACAATGAGCAGTTCTTC.

The rearrangement uses TRBV9 and TRBJ2-7; D is tentatively TRBD1 or TRBD2 (5 bases each). The CDR3 is made up of 15 amino acids. The germline gives CDR1 SGDLS, CDR2 YYNGEE. Trimming took off 0 bases at V and 5 bases at J, with 15 bases between the two ends. The CDR3 region has the DNA TGTGCCAGCAGCGTAGCCGGGGCTAGTACCAACGAGCAGTACTTC. Its protein product is CASSVAGASTNEQYF.

V and J are TRBV30 and TRBJ1-1, with TRBD1 identical over 9 bases. Germline trimming cut 4 bases from V and 8 bases from J; bases unmatched to any gene: 11. Per the germline V gene, CDR1 is GTSNPN and CDR2 is SVGIG (reference sequence). This CDR3 is 14 amino acids long. CDR3 DNA: TGTGCCTGGACGACGGGACAGGGAGGCCCCGAAGCTTTCTTT. The encoded protein is CAWTTGQGGPEAFF.

This clone was counted once. The V gene is TRBV5-4, the J gene TRBJ2-2; no clear D gene. The germline CDR1 and CDR2 sequences are SGHNT and YYREEE (reference sequence). The CDR3 runs to 13 residues. Trimming cost V 0 bases and J 4 bases, with 4 bases left between them. CDR3 nucleotide sequence: TGTGCCAGCAGCTTGGACGGCACCGGGGAGCTGTTTTTT. It yields the protein CASSLDGTGELFF.

CDR3 sequence reads: CASSQDRDQPQHF. In DNA form, the CDR3 reads TGCGCCAGCAGTCAGGACAGAGATCAGCCCCAGCATTTT. The V and J genes are TRBV5-1 and TRBJ1-5, with a tentative D call TRBD1 (6 bases). Looked up from germline, CDR1 is SGHRS and CDR2 is YFSETQ. The CDR3 sequence is 13 residues long. V shed 5 bases and J shed 5 bases, with 11 bases lying between them. The whole variable domain, remainder taken from reference TRBV5-1 and TRBJ1-5, is KAGVTQTPRYLIKTRGQQVTLSCSPISGHRSVSWYQQTPGQGLQFLFEYFSETQRNKGNFPGRFSGRQFSNSRSEMNVSTLELGDSALYLCASSQDRDQPQHFGDGTRLSIL.

The chain employs TRBV5-1 and TRBJ2-3; TRBD2 aligns across 9 bases. The junction had 7 bases not matched to a gene; V was cut back by 5 bases and J by 3 bases. Germline assignment: CDR1 SGHRS and CDR2 YFSETQ. CDR3 length: 15 residues. CDR3 DNA sequence: TGCGCCAGCAGATGGGCGGGAGGGCTAACAGATACGCAGTATTTT. Amino acids: CASRWAGGLTDTQYF. Based on the CDR3 plus reference TRBV5-1 and TRBJ2-3, the full variable domain is KAGVTQTPRYLIKTRGQQVTLSCSPISGHRSVSWYQQTPGQGLQFLFEYFSETQRNKGNFPGRFSGRQFSNSRSEMNVSTLELGDSALYLCASRWAGGLTDTQYFGPGTRLTVL.

This chain joins TRBV7-2 and TRBJ2-2; 13 bases line up with TRBD2. Trimming at V came to 5 bases and at J to 7 bases, leaving 4 bases not matched to a gene. This CDR3 spans 15 amino acids. From germline, CDR1 is SGHTA and CDR2 FQGNSA. The CDR3 DNA reads TGTGCCAGCAGCCGACGGACTAGCGGGGGCGGGGAGCTGTTTTTT. Protein sequence: CASSRRTSGGGELFF.

The chain employs TRBV13 and TRBJ2-7, with 8 bases lining up with TRBD2. J was trimmed by 6 bases and V by 2 bases; bases with no gene match: 9. Germline loops: CDR1 PRHDT, CDR2 FYEKMQ (reference sequence). This CDR3 has 15 amino acids. CDR3 bases: TGTGCCAGCAGCTTAACAGCGGGAGCCCCGGGCGAGCAGTACTTC. Amino acid sequence: CASSLTAGAPGEQYF.

V gene TRBV30 combines with J gene TRBJ2-7, with TRBD2 matching 9 bases. Germline CDR1 reads GTSNPN; CDR2 reads SVGIG (reference sequence). Trimming at V came to 5 bases and at J to 3 bases, leaving 14 bases not matched to a gene. This CDR3 comprises 16 residues. The CDR3 nucleotides are TGTGCCTGGGGAACGCGGGGGGGTGTATCGATCTACGAGCAGTACTTC. Protein: CAWGTRGGVSIYEQYF.

The sample holds one count of this clone. This sequence joins TRBV11-3 and TRBJ2-2; D might be TRBD2 (5 bases). The CDR3 is made up of 14 amino acids. Germline V CDR1 and CDR2: SGHNT, YENEEA. V was pared by 3 bases and J by 4 bases, with 9 bases between. CDR3 sequence (DNA): TGTGCCAGCAGCTTTACTAGAAGCACCGGGGAGCTGTTTTTT. It is translated as CASSFTRSTGELFF.

This clone appeared a single time. This CDR3 reads CAWSTRETQYF. CDR3 nucleotides: TGTGCCTGGAGCACCCGGGAGACCCAGTACTTC. This chain connects TRBV30 to TRBJ2-5; D not certain. The CDR3 contains 11 residues. Looked up from germline, CDR1 is GTSNPN and CDR2 is SVGIG (reference sequence). Between the trimmed V and J ends, which lost 3 bases and 5 bases, there was a span of 7 bases.

A few counts support this clone. The chain employs TRBV7-9 and TRBJ1-1; D gene uncertain. The V gene lost 6 bases and the J gene lost 3 bases, with 11 bases spanning the gap. Per the germline V gene, CDR1 is SEHNR and CDR2 is FQNEAQ (reference sequence). The CDR3 runs to 13 residues. The DNA for the CDR3 is TGTGCCAGCAGGATCGACACCTACACTGAAGCTTTCTTT. Its protein product is CASRIDTYTEAFF.

This rearrangement joins TRBV5-1 to TRBJ2-7; possibly TRBD1 for D (7 bases). Germline V gene lookup returns CDR1 SGHRS and CDR2 YFSETQ. V was pared by 0 bases and J by 2 bases, with 12 bases between. The CDR3 is made up of 15 amino acids. Written as DNA, the CDR3 is TGCGCCAGCAGCTTGGGCGGGACAGCAACCTACGAGCAGTACTTC. Protein product: CASSLGGTATYEQYF.

Concerning this clone itself: This CDR3 is also generated by other DNA sequences in the sample. This chain joins TRBV27 and TRBJ2-1; TRBD2 agrees at 9 bases. V shed 6 bases, J shed 6 bases, and the junction held 6 bases outside the gene matches. Germline V gene sequence: CDR1 MNHEY, CDR2 SMNVEV (reference sequence). The CDR3 is 14 residues long. The DNA for the CDR3 is TGTGCCAGCAGATTAGCGGGAGTCAGCAATGAGCAGTTCTTC. This encodes CASRLAGVSNEQFF.